A single T cell receptor (beta chain) is shown here with its context. The CDR3 totals 13 residues. V dropped 7 bases and J dropped 2; count of bases not matched to a gene: 2. The germline V gene has CDR1 MDHEN and CDR2 SYDVKM. The entry originates in a study of T cell changes during pregnancy in multiple sclerosis. Sequencing used immunoSEQ multiplex PCR; TCRdb keeps in-frame clones, though not all of them. The data hold around 95,000 clones, with 94% observed a single time. The TCR was taken from a female donor in good health, enrolled as a control in a pregnancy study. The sample in question was peripheral blood, obtained after pregnancy. V is TRBV28 and J is TRBJ2-7; TRBD1 matches at 10 bases. CDR3 loop: CASTGQGAYEQYF. In DNA, the CDR3 is TGTGCCAGCACAGGACAGGGGGCCTACGAGCAGTACTTC.